This T cell receptor beta chain stems from a study of shared clonotypes between healthy human individuals. Study results and caveats: Across a handful of donors, naive CD4 shared 4.5% to 6%, naive CD8 more than 3%, memory CD4 about 2.4%, memory CD8 about 0.4%. Rarefaction analysis demonstrated incomplete sorted-subset sequencing notwithstanding large depth.

With respect to this clone: Antigen unknown.

Cells designated naive CD8 were CD45RO-negative and were positively selected for CCR7, with terminally differentiated effector memory CD45RA+ cells excluded. Generated by immunoSEQ multiplex PCR, the TCRdb table keeps only in-frame clones and is missing some. This table has about 590,000 clones, nearly 97% appearing once. This TCR was sampled from a woman in her twenties or thirties in good health. The sequenced sample was naive CD8+ T cells sorted from blood.

The CDR3 reads CASSQVLPESSYNSPLHF. CDR3 sequence (DNA): TGTGCCAGCAGCCAAGTCTTACCGGAGAGCTCCTATAATTCACCCCTCCACTTT. The chain links TRBV4-2 to TRBJ1-6; no definite D call. This CDR3 has 18 residues. The ends were cut back, 1 base at V and 0 bases at J, with 13 bases in the middle. Per the germline V gene, CDR1 is LGHNA and CDR2 is YNFKEQ.